This is a list of T cell receptor beta chains from one sample in a study of cytomegalovirus exposure and HLA in healthy donors. Clones were sequenced by immunoSEQ multiplex PCR, and TCRdb holds only the in-frame ones, with some missing. The sample holds 200,000 to 250,000 clones; around nine tenths are singletons and the top ten take more than 0.85%. The sample taken for sequencing was PBMCs. The receptors shown here come from a woman between 18 and 29 years old in good health and CMV-seronegative. The CDR3 runs from the conserved cysteine through the conserved F or W. Fields, in order: V gene, D gene, J gene, CDR3 protein, CDR3 DNA. The D gene is left open where the match is weak.

V gene: TRBV11-3
D gene: -
J gene: TRBJ2-2
CDR3 protein: CASSLRVTGELFF
CDR3 DNA: TGTGCCAGCAGCCTTAGAGTTACCGGGGAGCTGTTTTTT

V gene: TRBV5-1
D gene: TRBD2
J gene: TRBJ2-1
CDR3 protein: CASSLRTSGISSYNEQFF
CDR3 DNA: TGCGCCAGCAGCTTACGGACTAGCGGGATAAGCTCCTACAATGAGCAGTTCTTC

V gene: TRBV9
D gene: -
J gene: TRBJ2-3
CDR3 protein: CASSVAGGITDTQYF
CDR3 DNA: TGTGCCAGCAGCGTAGCGGGCGGGATCACAGATACGCAGTATTTT

V gene: TRBV25-1
D gene: -
J gene: TRBJ1-4
CDR3 protein: CASSDGWGRGVGKLFF
CDR3 DNA: TGTGCCAGCAGTGACGGCTGGGGGAGGGGTGTCGGAAAACTGTTTTTT

V gene: TRBV18
D gene: TRBD1
J gene: TRBJ1-1
CDR3 protein: CASSLRQGDTEAFF
CDR3 DNA: TGTGCCAGCTCACTTAGGCAGGGGGACACTGAAGCTTTCTTT

V gene: TRBV5-1
D gene: -
J gene: TRBJ2-2
CDR3 protein: CASSSPGHNTGELFF
CDR3 DNA: TGCGCCAGCAGCTCGCCGGGACACAACACCGGGGAGCTGTTTTTT

V gene: TRBV29-1
D gene: -
J gene: TRBJ2-7
CDR3 protein: CSVEDQAEVRGEQYF
CDR3 DNA: TGCAGCGTTGAAGATCAGGCCGAGGTCAGGGGAGAGCAGTACTTC

V gene: TRBV5-1
D gene: -
J gene: TRBJ2-7
CDR3 protein: CASSLGGQNEQYF
CDR3 DNA: TGCGCCAGCAGCTTGGGAGGACAGAACGAGCAGTACTTC

V gene: TRBV5-1
D gene: -
J gene: TRBJ1-1
CDR3 protein: CASSPGGLNTEAFF
CDR3 DNA: TGCGCCAGCAGCCCCGGGGGGTTGAACACTGAAGCTTTCTTT

V gene: TRBV2
D gene: -
J gene: TRBJ1-1
CDR3 protein: CASSGGGPRAFF
CDR3 DNA: TGTGCCAGCAGTGGGGGAGGTCCTAGGGCTTTCTTT

V gene: TRBV5-1
D gene: TRBD1
J gene: TRBJ2-7
CDR3 protein: CASSLGQGDYEQYF
CDR3 DNA: TGCGCCAGCAGCCTGGGACAGGGCGACTACGAGCAGTACTTC

V gene: TRBV29-1
D gene: -
J gene: TRBJ1-2
CDR3 protein: CSVGGDGNYGYTF
CDR3 DNA: TGCAGCGTTGGAGGCGACGGCAACTATGGCTACACCTTC

V gene: TRBV7-2
D gene: TRBD1
J gene: TRBJ1-2
CDR3 protein: CASTQLYPGQGVGYGYTF
CDR3 DNA: TGTGCCAGCACCCAACTTTATCCCGGCCAGGGGGTTGGCTATGGCTACACCTTC

V gene: TRBV5-5
D gene: -
J gene: TRBJ1-6
CDR3 protein: CASSLPRSPLHF
CDR3 DNA: TGTGCCAGCAGCCTTCCCCGGTCACCCCTCCACTTT